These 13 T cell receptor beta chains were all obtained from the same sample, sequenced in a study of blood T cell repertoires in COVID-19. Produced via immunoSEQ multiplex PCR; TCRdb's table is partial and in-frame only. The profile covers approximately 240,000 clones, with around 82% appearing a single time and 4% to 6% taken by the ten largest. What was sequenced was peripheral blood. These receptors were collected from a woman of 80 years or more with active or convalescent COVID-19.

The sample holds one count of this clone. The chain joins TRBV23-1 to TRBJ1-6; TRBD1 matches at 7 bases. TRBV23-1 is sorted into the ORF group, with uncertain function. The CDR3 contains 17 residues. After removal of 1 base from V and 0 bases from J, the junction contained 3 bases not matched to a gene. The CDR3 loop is CASSQCGTDSYNSPLHF. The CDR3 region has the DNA TGCGCCAGCAGTCAATGCGGGACAGACTCCTATAATTCACCCCTCCACTTT.

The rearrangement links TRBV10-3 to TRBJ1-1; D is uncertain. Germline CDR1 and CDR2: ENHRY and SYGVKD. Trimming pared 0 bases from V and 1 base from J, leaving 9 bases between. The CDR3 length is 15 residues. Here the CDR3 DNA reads TGTGCCATCAGTGAGTCGAACACCGAGAACACTGAAGCTTTCTTT. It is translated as CAISESNTENTEAFF.

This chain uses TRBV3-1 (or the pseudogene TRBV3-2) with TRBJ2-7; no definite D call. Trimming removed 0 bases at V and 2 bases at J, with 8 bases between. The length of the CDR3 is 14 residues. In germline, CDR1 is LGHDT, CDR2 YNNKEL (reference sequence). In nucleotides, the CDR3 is TGTGCCAGCAGCCAAGACCACTACACCTACGAGCAGTACTTC. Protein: CASSQDHYTYEQYF.

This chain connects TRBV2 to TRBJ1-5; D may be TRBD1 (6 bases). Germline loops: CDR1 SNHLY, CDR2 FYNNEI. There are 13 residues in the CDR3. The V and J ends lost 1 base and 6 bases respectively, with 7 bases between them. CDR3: CASSEEGGQPQHF. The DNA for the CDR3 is TGTGCCAGCAGTGAAGAAGGGGGTCAGCCCCAGCATTTT. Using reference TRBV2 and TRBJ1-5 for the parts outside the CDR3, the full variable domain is EPEVTQTPSHQVTQMGQEVILRCVPISNHLYFYWYRQILGQKVEFLVSFYNNEISEKSEIFDDQFSVERPDGSNFTLKIRSTKLEDSAMYFCASSEEGGQPQHFGDGTRLSIL.

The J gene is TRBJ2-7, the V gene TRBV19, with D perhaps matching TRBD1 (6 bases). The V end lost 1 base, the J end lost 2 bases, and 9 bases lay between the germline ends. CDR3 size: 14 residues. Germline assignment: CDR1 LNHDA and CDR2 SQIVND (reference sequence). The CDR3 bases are TGTGCCAGTAGTATAGGACCAGGGGCCTACGAGCAGTACTTC. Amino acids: CASSIGPGAYEQYF.

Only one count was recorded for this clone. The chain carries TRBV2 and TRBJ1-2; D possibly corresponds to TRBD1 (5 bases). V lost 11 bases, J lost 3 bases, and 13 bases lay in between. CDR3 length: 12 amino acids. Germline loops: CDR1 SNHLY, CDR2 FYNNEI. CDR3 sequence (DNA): TGTGCCGGGTCTTTCAGGGACTATGGCTACACCTTC. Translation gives CAGSFRDYGYTF.

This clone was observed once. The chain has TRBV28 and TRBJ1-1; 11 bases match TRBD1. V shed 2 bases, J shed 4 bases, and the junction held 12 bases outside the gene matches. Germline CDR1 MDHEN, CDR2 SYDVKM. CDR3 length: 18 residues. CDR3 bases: TGTGCCAGCAGTTTACCCCGCCCGGGACAGGGGGTAGGCACTGAAGCTTTCTTT. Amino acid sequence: CASSLPRPGQGVGTEAFF. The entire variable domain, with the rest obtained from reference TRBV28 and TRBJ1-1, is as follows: DVKVTQSSRYLVKRTGEKVFLECVQDMDHENMFWYRQDPGLGLRLIYFSYDVKMKEKGDIPEGYSVSREKKERFSLILESASTNQTSMYLCASSLPRPGQGVGTEAFFGQGTRLTVV.

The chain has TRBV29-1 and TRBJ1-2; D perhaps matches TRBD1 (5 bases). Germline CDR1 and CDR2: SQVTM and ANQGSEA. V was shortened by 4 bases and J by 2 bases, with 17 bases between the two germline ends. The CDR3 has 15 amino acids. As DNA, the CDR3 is TGCAGCGTTGTGGCGTTTAGCGGGACCAACTATGGCTACACCTTC. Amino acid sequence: CSVVAFSGTNYGYTF.

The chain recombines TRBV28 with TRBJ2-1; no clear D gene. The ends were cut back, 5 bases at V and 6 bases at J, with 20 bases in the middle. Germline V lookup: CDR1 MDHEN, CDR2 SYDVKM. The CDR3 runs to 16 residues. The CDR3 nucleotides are TGTGCCAGCAGTCCCCGGAGAAGTTCCGCGGTCAATGAGCAGTTCTTC. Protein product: CASSPRRSSAVNEQFF.

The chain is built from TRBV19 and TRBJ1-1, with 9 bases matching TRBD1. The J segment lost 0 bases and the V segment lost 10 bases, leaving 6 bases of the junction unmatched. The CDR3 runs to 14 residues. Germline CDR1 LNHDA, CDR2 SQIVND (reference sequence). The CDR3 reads CATRTGELNTEAFF. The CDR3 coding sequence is TGTGCCACCCGGACAGGGGAATTGAACACTGAAGCTTTCTTT.

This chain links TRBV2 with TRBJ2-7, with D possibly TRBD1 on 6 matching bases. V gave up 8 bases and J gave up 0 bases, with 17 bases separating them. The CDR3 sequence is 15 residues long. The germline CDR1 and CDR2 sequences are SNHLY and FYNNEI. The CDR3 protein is CASQKDSPDSYEQYF. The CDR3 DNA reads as TGTGCCAGCCAAAAGGACAGTCCCGACTCCTACGAGCAGTACTTC.

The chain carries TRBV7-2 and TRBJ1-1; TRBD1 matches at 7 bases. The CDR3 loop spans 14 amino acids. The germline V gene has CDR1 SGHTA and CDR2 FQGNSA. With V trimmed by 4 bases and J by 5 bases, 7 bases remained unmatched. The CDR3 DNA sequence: TGTGCCAGCAGCTCGCGGCAGGGGGTAACTGAAGCTTTCTTT. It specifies CASSSRQGVTEAFF.

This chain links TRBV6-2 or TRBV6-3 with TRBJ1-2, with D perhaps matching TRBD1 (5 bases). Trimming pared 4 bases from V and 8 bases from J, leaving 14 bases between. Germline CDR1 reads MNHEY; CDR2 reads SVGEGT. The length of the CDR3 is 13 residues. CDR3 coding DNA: TGTGCCAGCAGTTCGCGGGGGGTCTACGGCTACACCTTC. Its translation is CASSSRGVYGYTF.